This TCR beta chain originates from a study of cytotoxic CD8 clonotypes in ibrutinib-treated CLL. This CDR3 spans 17 amino acids. Germline V CDR1 and CDR2: MDHEN, SYDVKM. V was shortened by 5 bases and J by 2 bases, with 21 bases between the two germline ends. Points from the study as a whole: Clonality climbed at ibrutinib response, then dropped toward baseline at progression.

With regard to this clone: Its antigen remains unknown.

TCRdb keeps only in-frame clones here, not all; method: immunoSEQ multiplex PCR. This repertoire shows around 70,000 clones, 90% found once; its top ten account for 3% to 3.5%. The receptor was derived from a human donor with chronic lymphocytic leukemia. The chain is built from TRBV28 and TRBJ2-5; D remains ambiguous. The sequenced sample was PBMCs, obtained after 12 months of ibrutinib treatment. In DNA, the CDR3 is TGTGCCAGCAGTCTCAAGTGGTTCGGGCTGGCACAAGAGACCCAGTACTTC. Its translation: CASSLKWFGLAQETQYF.